The clone carrying this T cell receptor beta chain was observed once. Its antigen is still unknown. As to treatment: about 20 received Ad26.COV2.S at low or high dose, single or two shots; several received placebo; per-sample allocation not given. Specimens were obtained on day 63 following the first vaccine or placebo injection. V lost 2 bases, J lost 1 base, and 3 bases stayed unmatched. Germline lookup yields CDR1 GTSNPN and CDR2 SVGIG (reference sequence). The CDR3 spans 15 residues. These data are taken from a study of Ad26.COV2.S vaccination and SARS-CoV-2 variants. Turning to the study itself: The Ad26.COV2.S arm of the COV1001 trial was where the donor was placed. In the study, Ad26.COV2.S was injected intramuscularly once, or twice 56 days apart. Points from the study as a whole: Substantial breadth was reported for post-vaccination spike-specific CD8+ and CD4+ T cells. Assessments of TCR breadth and depth may have underestimated the total T cell responses.

Repertoires were generated with immunoSEQ multiplex PCR, while TCRdb's copy carries only in-frame clones and drops some. The data show hundreds of thousands of clones, around 90% seen once. The TCR was taken from a person between 18 and 60 years old who received the Ad26.COV2.S COVID-19 vaccine or a placebo. The V call is TRBV30, the J call TRBJ2-2, with 8 positions matching TRBD1. This material consisted of peripheral blood, taken in a trial of Ad26.COV2.S vaccine versus placebo. The CDR3 here is CAWSQQGVNTGELFF. As DNA, the CDR3 is TGTGCCTGGAGTCAACAGGGGGTGAACACCGGGGAGCTGTTTTTT. Looking up the rest from reference TRBV30 and TRBJ2-2 gives the full variable domain: SQTIHQWPATLVQPVGSPLSLECTVEGTSNPNLYWYRQAAGRGLQLLFYSVGIGQISSEVPQNLSASRPQDRQFILSSKKLLLSDSGFYLCAWSQQGVNTGELFFGEGSRLTVL.